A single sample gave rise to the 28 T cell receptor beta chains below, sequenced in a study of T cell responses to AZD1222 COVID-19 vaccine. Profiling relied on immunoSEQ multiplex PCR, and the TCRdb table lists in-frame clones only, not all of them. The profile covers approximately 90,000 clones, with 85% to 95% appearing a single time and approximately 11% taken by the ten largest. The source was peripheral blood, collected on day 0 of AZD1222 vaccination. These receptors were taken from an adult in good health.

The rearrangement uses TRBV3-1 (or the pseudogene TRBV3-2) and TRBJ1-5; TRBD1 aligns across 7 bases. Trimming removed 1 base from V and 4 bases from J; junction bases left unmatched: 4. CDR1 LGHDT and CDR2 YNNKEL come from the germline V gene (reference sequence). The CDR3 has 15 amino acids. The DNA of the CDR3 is TGTGCCAGCAGCCAAGGATCAGGGGGTAATCAGCCCCAGCATTTT. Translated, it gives CASSQGSGGNQPQHF.

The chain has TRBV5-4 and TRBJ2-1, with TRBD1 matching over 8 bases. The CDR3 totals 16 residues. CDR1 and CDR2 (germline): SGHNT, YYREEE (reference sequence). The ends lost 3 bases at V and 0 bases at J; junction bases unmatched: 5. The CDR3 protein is CASSSRGLSSYNEQFF. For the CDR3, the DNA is TGTGCCAGCAGCTCCAGGGGGCTAAGCTCCTACAATGAGCAGTTCTTC.

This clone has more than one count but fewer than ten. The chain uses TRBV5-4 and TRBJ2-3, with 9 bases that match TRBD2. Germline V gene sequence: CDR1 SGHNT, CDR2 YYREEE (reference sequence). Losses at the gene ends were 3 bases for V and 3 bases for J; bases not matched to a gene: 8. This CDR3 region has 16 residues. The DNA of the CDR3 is TGTGCCAGCAGCTCGGGGGCCCTAGCGGGGACAGATACGCAGTATTTT. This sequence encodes CASSSGALAGTDTQYF.

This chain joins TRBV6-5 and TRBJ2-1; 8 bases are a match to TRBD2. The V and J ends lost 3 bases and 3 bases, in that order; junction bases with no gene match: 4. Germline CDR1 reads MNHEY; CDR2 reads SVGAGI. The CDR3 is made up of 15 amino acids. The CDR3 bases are TGTGCCAGCAGTTATAGCGGGAACGACTACAATGAGCAGTTCTTC. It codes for CASSYSGNDYNEQFF.

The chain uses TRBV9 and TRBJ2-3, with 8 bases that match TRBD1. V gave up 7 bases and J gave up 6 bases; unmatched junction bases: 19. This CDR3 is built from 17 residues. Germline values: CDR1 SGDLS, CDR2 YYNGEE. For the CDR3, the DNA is TGTGCCAGCGGACTCACTCGGGACAGGTCAACTGCGGATACGCAGTATTTT. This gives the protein CASGLTRDRSTADTQYF. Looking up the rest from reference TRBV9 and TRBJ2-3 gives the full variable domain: DSGVTQTPKHLITATGQRVTLRCSPRSGDLSVYWYQQSLDQGLQFLIQYYNGEERAKGNILERFSAQQFPDLHSELNLSSLELGDSALYFCASGLTRDRSTADTQYFGPGTRLTVL.

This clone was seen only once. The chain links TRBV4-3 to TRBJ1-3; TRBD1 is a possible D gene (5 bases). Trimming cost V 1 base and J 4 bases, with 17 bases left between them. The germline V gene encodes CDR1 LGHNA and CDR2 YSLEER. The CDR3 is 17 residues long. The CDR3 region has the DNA TGCGCCAGCAGCCAAGGTGGGGGGTTAGTCTCAGGAAACACCATATATTTT. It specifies CASSQGGGLVSGNTIYF.

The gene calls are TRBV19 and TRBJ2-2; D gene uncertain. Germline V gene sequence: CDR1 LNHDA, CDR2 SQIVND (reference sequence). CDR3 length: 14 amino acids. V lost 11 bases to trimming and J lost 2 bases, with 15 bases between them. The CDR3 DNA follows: TGTGCCTCCCAAACACAGCACAACACCGGGGAGCTGTTTTTT. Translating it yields CASQTQHNTGELFF.

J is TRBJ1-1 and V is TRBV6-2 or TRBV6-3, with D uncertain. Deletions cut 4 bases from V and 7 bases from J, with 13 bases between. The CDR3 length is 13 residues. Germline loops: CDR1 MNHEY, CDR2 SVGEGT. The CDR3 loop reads CASSSVMDREAFF. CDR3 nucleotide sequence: TGTGCCAGCAGTTCGGTTATGGATCGTGAAGCTTTCTTT.

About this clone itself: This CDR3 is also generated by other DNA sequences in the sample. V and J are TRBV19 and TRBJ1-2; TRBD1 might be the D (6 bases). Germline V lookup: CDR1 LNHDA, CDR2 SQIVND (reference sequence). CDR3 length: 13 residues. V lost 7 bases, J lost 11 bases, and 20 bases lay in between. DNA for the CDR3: TGTGCCAGTACCTCTGCACAGGGAAGCGGTTACACCTTC. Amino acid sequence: CASTSAQGSGYTF.

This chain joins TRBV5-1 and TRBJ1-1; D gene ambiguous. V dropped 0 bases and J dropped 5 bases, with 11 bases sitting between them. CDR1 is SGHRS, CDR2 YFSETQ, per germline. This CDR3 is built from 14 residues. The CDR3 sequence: CASSLGRGKTEAFF. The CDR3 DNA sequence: TGCGCCAGCAGCTTGGGTAGAGGGAAAACTGAAGCTTTCTTT.

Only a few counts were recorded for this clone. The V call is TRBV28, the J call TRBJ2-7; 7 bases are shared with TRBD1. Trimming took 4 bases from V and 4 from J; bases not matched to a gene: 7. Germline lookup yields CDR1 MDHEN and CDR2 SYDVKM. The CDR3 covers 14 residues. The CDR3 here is CASSSVGQQYEQYF. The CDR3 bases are TGTGCCAGCAGTTCTGTGGGACAGCAGTACGAGCAGTACTTC.

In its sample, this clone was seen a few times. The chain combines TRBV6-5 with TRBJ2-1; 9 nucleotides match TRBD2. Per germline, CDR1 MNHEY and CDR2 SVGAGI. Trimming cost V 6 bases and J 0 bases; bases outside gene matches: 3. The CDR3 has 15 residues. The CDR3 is CASRRLADSYNEQFF. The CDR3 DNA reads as TGTGCCAGCAGGCGACTAGCGGACTCCTACAATGAGCAGTTCTTC.

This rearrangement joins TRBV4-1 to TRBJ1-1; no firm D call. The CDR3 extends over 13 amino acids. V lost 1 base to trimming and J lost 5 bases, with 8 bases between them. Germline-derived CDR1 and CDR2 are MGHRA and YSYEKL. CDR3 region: CASSQVGDTEAFF. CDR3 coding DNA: TGCGCCAGCAGCCAAGTTGGGGATACTGAAGCTTTCTTT.

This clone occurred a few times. The CDR3 loop reads CAWTHTTSQETQYF. The CDR3 DNA reads as TGTGCCTGGACTCACACAACCTCACAAGAGACCCAGTACTTC. The V gene is TRBV30, the J gene TRBJ2-5; D gene unclear. Trimming removed 4 bases from V and 2 bases from J, with 14 bases in between. Germline CDR1 is GTSNPN and CDR2 is SVGIG (reference sequence). The length of the CDR3 is 14 residues.

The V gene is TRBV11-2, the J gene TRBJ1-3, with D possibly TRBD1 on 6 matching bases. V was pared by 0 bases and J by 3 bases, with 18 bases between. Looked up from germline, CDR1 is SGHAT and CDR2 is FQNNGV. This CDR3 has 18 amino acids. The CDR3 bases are TGTGCCAGCAGCTTAGAGGGGGGCGGTTCTCTGTTTGGAAACACCATATATTTT. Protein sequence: CASSLEGGGSLFGNTIYF.

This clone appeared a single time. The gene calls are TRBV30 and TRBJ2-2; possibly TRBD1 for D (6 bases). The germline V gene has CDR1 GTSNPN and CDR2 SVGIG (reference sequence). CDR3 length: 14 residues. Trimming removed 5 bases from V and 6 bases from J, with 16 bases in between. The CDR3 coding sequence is TGTGCCTGGGCGACAGGCCAAGGGGCCGGGGAGCTGTTTTTT. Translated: CAWATGQGAGELFF.

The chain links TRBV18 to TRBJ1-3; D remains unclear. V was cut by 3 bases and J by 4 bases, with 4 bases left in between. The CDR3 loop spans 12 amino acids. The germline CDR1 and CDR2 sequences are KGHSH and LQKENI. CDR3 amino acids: CASSPGGNTIYF. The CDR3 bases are TGTGCCAGCTCACCGGGGGGAAACACCATATATTTT.

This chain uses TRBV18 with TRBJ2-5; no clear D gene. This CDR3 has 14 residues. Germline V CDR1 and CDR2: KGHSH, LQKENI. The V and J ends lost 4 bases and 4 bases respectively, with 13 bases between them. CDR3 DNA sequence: TGTGCCAGCTCACTCCGGAGATTCGGAGAGACCCAGTACTTC. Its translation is CASSLRRFGETQYF.

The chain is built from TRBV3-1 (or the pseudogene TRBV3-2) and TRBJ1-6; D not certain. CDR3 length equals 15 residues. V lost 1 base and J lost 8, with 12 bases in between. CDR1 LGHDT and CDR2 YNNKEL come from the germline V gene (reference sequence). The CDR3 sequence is CASSQALTRDSPLHF. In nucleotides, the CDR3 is TGTGCCAGCAGCCAAGCTCTAACACGGGATTCACCCCTCCACTTT.

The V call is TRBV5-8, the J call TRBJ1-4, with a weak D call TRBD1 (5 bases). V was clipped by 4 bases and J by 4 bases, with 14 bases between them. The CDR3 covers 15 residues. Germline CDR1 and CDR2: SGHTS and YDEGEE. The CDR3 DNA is TGTGCCAGCAGCCCGGGACTATCCAGTAATGAAAAACTGTTTTTT. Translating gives CASSPGLSSNEKLFF. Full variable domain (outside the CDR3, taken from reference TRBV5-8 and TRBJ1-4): EAGVTQSPTHLIKTRGQQATLRCSPISGHTSVYWYQQALGLGLQFLLWYDEGEERNRGNFPPRFSGRQFPNYSSELNVNALELEDSALYLCASSPGLSSNEKLFFGSGTQLSVL.

CDR3 DNA sequence: TGTGCCAGCAGCTCCCGGACAGCGTCTAATGAAAAACTGTTTTTT. Translating gives CASSSRTASNEKLFF. The chain uses TRBV7-9 and TRBJ1-4; weak D call: TRBD1 (6 bases). Germline values: CDR1 SEHNR, CDR2 FQNEAQ (reference sequence). The CDR3 consists of 15 residues. Trimming removed 4 bases at V and 3 bases at J, with 12 bases between.

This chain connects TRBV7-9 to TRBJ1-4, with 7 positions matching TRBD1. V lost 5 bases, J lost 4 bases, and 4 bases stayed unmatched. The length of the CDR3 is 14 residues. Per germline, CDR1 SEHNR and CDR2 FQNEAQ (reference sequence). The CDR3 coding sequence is TGTGCCAGCAGCCCGGGACAGATTAATGAAAAACTGTTTTTT. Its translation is CASSPGQINEKLFF.

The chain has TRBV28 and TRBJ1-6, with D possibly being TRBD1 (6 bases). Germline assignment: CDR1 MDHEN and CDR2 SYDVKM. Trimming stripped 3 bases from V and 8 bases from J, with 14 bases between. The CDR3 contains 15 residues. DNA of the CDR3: TGTGCCAGCAGTTTGGATATCAGGGGTTATTCACCCCTCCACTTT. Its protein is CASSLDIRGYSPLHF.

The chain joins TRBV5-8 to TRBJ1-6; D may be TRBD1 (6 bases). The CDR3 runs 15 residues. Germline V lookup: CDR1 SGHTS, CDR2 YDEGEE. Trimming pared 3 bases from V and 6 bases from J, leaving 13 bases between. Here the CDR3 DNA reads TGTGCCAGCAGCTCTCAGGGGATTCTTAATTCACCCCTCCACTTT. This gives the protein CASSSQGILNSPLHF.

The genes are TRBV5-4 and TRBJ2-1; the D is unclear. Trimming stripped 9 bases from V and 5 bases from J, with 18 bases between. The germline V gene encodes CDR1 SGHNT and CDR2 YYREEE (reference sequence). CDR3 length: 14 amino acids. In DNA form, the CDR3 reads TGTGCCACTCGAGTCTTCCGGGTGGACAATGAGCAGTTCTTC. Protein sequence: CATRVFRVDNEQFF.

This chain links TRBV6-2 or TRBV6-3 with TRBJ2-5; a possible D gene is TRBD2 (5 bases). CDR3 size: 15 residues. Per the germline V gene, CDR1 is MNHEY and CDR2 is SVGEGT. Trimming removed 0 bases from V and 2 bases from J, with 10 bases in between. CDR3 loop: CASSYSRVLQETQYF. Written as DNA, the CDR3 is TGTGCCAGCAGTTACTCGAGGGTTCTACAAGAGACCCAGTACTTC.

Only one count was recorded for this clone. The CDR3 region is CASNDSPTGELFF. The CDR3 DNA reads as TGTGCCAGTAACGACAGTCCCACCGGGGAGCTGTTTTTT. This chain connects TRBV2 to TRBJ2-2, with D possibly matching TRBD1 (5 bases). The length of the CDR3 is 13 residues. V gave up 9 bases and J gave up 4 bases, with 12 bases separating them. Germline V gives CDR1 SNHLY, CDR2 FYNNEI.

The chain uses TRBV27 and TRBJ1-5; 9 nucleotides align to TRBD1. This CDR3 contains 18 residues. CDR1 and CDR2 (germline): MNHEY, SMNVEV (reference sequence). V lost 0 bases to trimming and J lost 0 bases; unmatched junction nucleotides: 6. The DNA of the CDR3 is TGTGCCAGCAGTTTATCGAGGGGGGACAGGGATAGCAATCAGCCCCAGCATTTT. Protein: CASSLSRGDRDSNQPQHF.